The clone carrying this T cell receptor beta chain was seen repeatedly, ten times or more. Its antigen is unknown. Every donor gave ten milliliters of peripheral blood. PCR was performed a second time for roughly 6 to 12 cycles using a sample-barcoded 5' primer and a J-beta primer mix. Each cDNA molecule received a tag from a template-switch adaptor that had 12 random nucleotides. MiXCR was run by TCRdb on the 5' RACE reads, yielding one entry per CDR3 protein. The sample holds hundreds of thousands of distinct CDR3 sequences, about 30% seen once. CDR1 is DFQATT and CDR2 is SNEGSKA in the germline V gene (reference sequence). The CDR3 is 15 amino acids. V trimming: 6 bases; J trimming: 4 bases; junction bases outside the gene matches: 9. This sample is part of a study of blood T cells in healthy people across ages. Study-wide results and limits: Roughly linear age-related decline in beta diversity appeared, significant by age approximately 41. Across samples, TCR beta diversity tracked strongly with naive T cell percentage.

The source material was blood. The chain combines TRBV20-1 with TRBJ2-1; TRBD2 agrees at 10 bases. The clonotype comes from an elderly woman in good health. The CDR3 DNA sequence: TGCAGTGCCCCGATAGCGGGGGGCCGGTACAATGAGCAGTTCTTC. It encodes CSAPIAGGRYNEQFF.